This T cell receptor beta chain was retrieved from a study of PD-1 blockade in classical Hodgkin lymphoma. Trimming took 6 bases from V and 1 from J; bases not matched to a gene: 11. Looked up from germline, CDR1 is SNHLY and CDR2 is FYNNEI. The CDR3 runs 17 residues. Generated by immunoSEQ multiplex PCR, the TCRdb table keeps only in-frame clones and is missing some. The sample records around 13,000 clones, around four fifths being singletons. Concerning this clone: Antigen unknown.

Findings and caveats of the study: Underlying causes for the observed repertoire differences were not defined, possibly disease activity or prior therapy. CD4+ TCR diversity climbed significantly by C4D1, unlike CD8+ TCR diversity. Baseline TCR diversity was reportedly lower in newly diagnosed patients than healthy donors.

Relapses following autologous stem cell transplantation were seen in all patients, with brentuximab vedotin exposure varying. Magnetic negative selection was used to purify CD8+ T cells from thawed PBMCs. Classification of best responses gave complete response, partial response or progressive disease. This clonotype originated in a human donor with classical Hodgkin lymphoma. The chain has TRBV2 and TRBJ1-2, with 10 bases lining up with TRBD1. Specimen: CD8+ T cells from blood, collected at baseline. The CDR3 DNA follows: TGTGCCAGCAGAGACGGGACAGGGGCTGGGGGTAACTATGGCTACACCTTC. Protein sequence: CASRDGTGAGGNYGYTF.